The rows below give T cell receptor beta chains drawn from one sample of a study of PD-1 blockade in mismatch repair-deficient tumors. Profiled with immunoSEQ multiplex PCR; TCRdb holds only in-frame clones, not every one. Among around 48,000 clones, approximately 78% were seen once, and the ten largest hold about 3.1%. The specimen comprised peripheral blood, sampled 4 weeks after starting pembrolizumab. These receptor sequences come from an adult with mismatch repair-deficient cancer. Each CDR3 is given with its conserved first and last residue. Each record gives: clone size, V gene, D gene, J gene, CDR3 DNA, CDR3 protein. The D gene is left open where the match is weak. The listing skips clone size in some rows; elsewhere it reads once, few, many or a size class.

.,TRBV28,.,TRBJ2-7,TGTGCCAGCAGCAACATCAGGTACGAGCAGTACTTC,CASSNIRYEQYF
.,TRBV12-5,.,TRBJ2-7,TGTGCTAGTGGTTTGGGGATCTACGAGCAGTACTTC,CASGLGIYEQYF
.,TRBV4-1,TRBD2,TRBJ2-7,TGCGCCAGCAGAGGCTCGATAGCGGGAGTGAACTACGAGCAGTACTTC,CASRGSIAGVNYEQYF
.,TRBV7-8,.,TRBJ1-1,TGTGCCAGCATCCCACTCAGATTGACTGAAGCTTTCTTT,CASIPLRLTEAFF
.,TRBV29-1,.,TRBJ2-2,TGCAGCGTTGTAAGGAGCACCGGGGAGCTGTTTTTT,CSVVRSTGELFF
.,TRBV4-3,.,TRBJ2-3,TGCGCCAGCAGCCAAGATCGGCTGGGGCCCACAGATACGCAGTATTTT,CASSQDRLGPTDTQYF
once,TRBV25-1,.,TRBJ1-3,TGTGCCAGCAGTGAGGGACTTTTAGGCACCATATATTTT,CASSEGLLGTIYF
.,TRBV27,.,TRBJ1-1,TGTGCCAGCTTTAAGCCGTTGGGCCCGGCGAACACTGAAGCTTTCTTT,CASFKPLGPANTEAFF
once,TRBV11-3,.,TRBJ2-7,TGTGCCAGCAGCTTAACTAGCTACGAGCAGTACTTC,CASSLTSYEQYF
.,TRBV9,.,TRBJ2-2,TGTGCCAGCAGCGGGACGTTCAGCACCGGGGAGCTGTTTTTT,CASSGTFSTGELFF
.,TRBV7-2,.,TRBJ2-5,TGTGCCAGCAGCCCCTCCGGGGGAAAACAAGAGACCCAGTACTTC,CASSPSGGKQETQYF
.,TRBV10-3,TRBD1,TRBJ2-1,TGTGCCATCAGTGGGACAGGGGAGGCCTACAATGAGCAGTTCTTC,CAISGTGEAYNEQFF
.,TRBV2,.,TRBJ1-1,TGTGCCACCCGACCACGCGGCGACATAACGTGGAACACTGAAGCTTTCTTT,CATRPRGDITWNTEAFF
.,TRBV6-5,.,TRBJ1-1,TGTGCCAGCAGCTACGGGGGGACTGAAGCTTTCTTT,CASSYGGTEAFF
.,TRBV28,.,TRBJ2-5,TGTGCCAGCAGTACACCCTTAGAGACCCAGTACTTC,CASSTPLETQYF
.,TRBV5-6,.,TRBJ1-5,TGTGCCAGCAGCCTAGGACAGAATTATAATCAGCCCCAGCATTTT,CASSLGQNYNQPQHF
.,TRBV21-1,.,TRBJ2-2,TGTGCCAGCAGCAACCGACTAGCGGGACGACATGAGAACGGGCGGGAGCTGTTTTTT,CASSNRLAGRHENGRELFF
.,TRBV7-6,.,TRBJ2-3,TGTGCCAGCAGCTTATTAGCGGTGACTAGCACAGATACGCAGTATTTT,CASSLLAVTSTDTQYF
.,TRBV5-1,.,TRBJ2-3,TGCGCCAGCAGCTTGGAGCGGACGACAGATACGCAGTATTTT,CASSLERTTDTQYF
few,TRBV27,.,TRBJ1-2,TGTGCCAGCAACCGATTGGGGGATTCGGCCTATGGCTACACCTTC,CASNRLGDSAYGYTF
.,TRBV6-5,.,TRBJ1-1,TGTGCCAGCAGTTATCAAGGCAGGGGGAACACTGAAGCTTTCTTT,CASSYQGRGNTEAFF
.,TRBV2,.,TRBJ2-3,TGTGCCAGCAAGATACAGGAGGGACGAGGCACAGATACGCAGTATTTT,CASKIQEGRGTDTQYF
once,TRBV19,TRBD1,TRBJ1-5,TGTGCCAGTAGTCATAACAGGGGGAAGCCCCAGCATTTT,CASSHNRGKPQHF
.,TRBV12-5,.,TRBJ1-1,TGTGCTAGTGGTTTCGGGACCGTAGGGGTGAACACTGAAGCTTTCTTT,CASGFGTVGVNTEAFF
.,TRBV9,TRBD2,TRBJ2-2,TGTGCCAGCAGCGTAGGTACGGGAGGCATAAACACCGGGGAGCTGTTTTTT,CASSVGTGGINTGELFF
once,TRBV19,TRBD2,TRBJ2-3,TGTGCCAGTGGGCGGGCTAGCGGACGCACAGATACGCAGTATTTT,CASGRASGRTDTQYF
.,TRBV6-5,.,TRBJ2-7,TGTGCCAGCAGTTCGACCGGGACTGTTGAGCAGTACTTC,CASSSTGTVEQYF
.,TRBV7-2,TRBD2,TRBJ2-7,TGTGCCAGCAGCTTACCCCGGACTAGCGGGAGGCACGAGCAGTACTTC,CASSLPRTSGRHEQYF
few,TRBV7-9,.,TRBJ1-2,TGTGCCAGCAGCTTAGCGACCCCGGTTAGGGGCTACACCTTC,CASSLATPVRGYTF
few,TRBV19,TRBD1,TRBJ2-3,TGTGCCAGTAGTTCCTTCGACAGGGGGTGGACAGATACGCAGTATTTT,CASSSFDRGWTDTQYF
.,TRBV19,.,TRBJ2-3,TGTGCCAGTAATCAAAGGGTCGGCATTCATACGCAGTATTTT,CASNQRVGIHTQYF
.,TRBV5-6,.,TRBJ1-1,TGTGCCAGCAGCTTAAACGGGCCCGAAGAAGCTTTCTTT,CASSLNGPEEAFF
.,TRBV9,.,TRBJ2-1,TGTGCCAGCAGCGGACGAGGGCGAGGGGATTCCTACAATGAGCAGTTCTTC,CASSGRGRGDSYNEQFF
.,TRBV19,.,TRBJ2-1,TGTGCCAGTAGTATCGCTTATAGGGACGATGAGCAGTTCTTC,CASSIAYRDDEQFF
.,TRBV11-3,.,TRBJ2-2,TGTGCCAGCAGCTTAACTACGAACACCGGGGAGCTGTTTTTT,CASSLTTNTGELFF
.,TRBV7-8,.,TRBJ1-2,TGTGCCAGCAGCTTAGGGGGAGCTAACTATGGCTACACCTTC,CASSLGGANYGYTF
.,TRBV7-9,.,TRBJ1-1,TGTGCCAGCAGCCGCACAGTTTTCCGGACTGAAGCTTTCTTT,CASSRTVFRTEAFF
once,TRBV30,TRBD2,TRBJ2-5,TGTGCCTCGGGGAGCGGGAGCCGTGGGGAGACCCAGTACTTC,CASGSGSRGETQYF
.,TRBV6-5,.,TRBJ1-1,TGTGCCAGCAGCGGGGGGAACACTGAAGCTTTCTTT,CASSGGNTEAFF
.,TRBV6-1,.,TRBJ1-5,TGTGCCAGCAGTGAATCGGGGGGCAATCAGCCCCAGCATTTT,CASSESGGNQPQHF